The rows below give T cell receptor beta chains drawn from one sample of a study of blood T cell repertoires in COVID-19. TCRdb's table, derived via immunoSEQ multiplex PCR, lists solely in-frame clones and lacks some. There are more than 200,000 clones in the sample; 88% occur only once, and under 0.9% lies in the top ten. The sequenced material came from peripheral blood. These receptors all come from a man in his forties with acute or convalescent COVID-19. Both conserved end residues are part of each CDR3. A D gene is named only where the DNA matches it firmly. The size field is filled for only some rows; it gives once, few, many or a size class.

TGTGCCAGCAGGGCGGGGGCATCCTACGAGCAGTACTTC,CASRAGASYEQYF,TRBJ2-7,NA,TRBV28,NA
TGTGCCAGCAGCCAAGACGGACAGGGGAACTATGGCTACACCTTC,CASSQDGQGNYGYTF,TRBJ1-2,TRBD1,TRBV4-2,NA
TGTGCCAGCAGCTTGGGTAGCGGACACACAGATACGCAGTATTTT,CASSLGSGHTDTQYF,TRBJ2-3,NA,TRBV11-3,NA
TGTGCCTGGGGGCCTTACAGGGTGTCCACTGAAGCTTTCTTT,CAWGPYRVSTEAFF,TRBJ1-1,NA,TRBV30,NA
TGTGCCAGCAGCCAAGCAGCGGGGGACTACGAGCAGTACTTC,CASSQAAGDYEQYF,TRBJ2-7,TRBD2,TRBV3-1/TRBV3-2,NA
TGCAGCGTCAGCGGGACTTACGAGCAGTACTTC,CSVSGTYEQYF,TRBJ2-7,TRBD2,TRBV29-1,NA
TGTGCCATCAGTGAGCCCGCTGGCACCTACGAGCAGTACTTC,CAISEPAGTYEQYF,TRBJ2-7,NA,TRBV10-3,NA
TGCGCCAGCAGCTCTCTAGCGGGAGTAGTGGAAGAGCAGTACTTC,CASSSLAGVVEEQYF,TRBJ2-7,TRBD2,TRBV5-1,NA
TGTGCCAGCAGTGCGACAGGGGGCACCGGGGAGCTGTTTTTT,CASSATGGTGELFF,TRBJ2-2,TRBD1,TRBV6-9,NA
TGTGCCAGCAGCGTAGAGGGTTTACTAGACGCCTCTAAAGAGACCCAGTACTTC,CASSVEGLLDASKETQYF,TRBJ2-5,NA,TRBV9,NA
TGTGCCAGTAGTGAGACAGGGTTGGATGAGCAGTTCTTC,CASSETGLDEQFF,TRBJ2-1,TRBD1,TRBV19,NA
TGTGCCAGCAGCCAAGCGGGGGAGTACTATGGCTACACCTTC,CASSQAGEYYGYTF,TRBJ1-2,NA,TRBV7-9,NA
TGCGCCAGCAGCCAATCGACAGGGACGAGAGGGGCCAACGTCCTGACTTTC,CASSQSTGTRGANVLTF,TRBJ2-6,TRBD1,TRBV4-1,NA
TGTGCCAGCAGTTTGGGACTCGGGGAGCTGTTTTTT,CASSLGLGELFF,TRBJ2-2,NA,TRBV27,NA
TGTGCCAGCAGTTACGATAGGCGGGCCGCCTACGAGCAGTACTTC,CASSYDRRAAYEQYF,TRBJ2-7,NA,TRBV6-2/TRBV6-3,NA
TGTGCCAGCAGCTTAGGCCCGACCCATGTGGGAGGCTACAATGAGCAGTTCTTC,CASSLGPTHVGGYNEQFF,TRBJ2-1,NA,TRBV13,NA
TGTGCCAGCAGCAGGGGACTAGCAAGCAATGAGCAGTTCTTC,CASSRGLASNEQFF,TRBJ2-1,TRBD2,TRBV9,NA
TGTGCCACCCTCTGGTTCGGGACTAGCATCCACGAGCAGTACTTC,CATLWFGTSIHEQYF,TRBJ2-7,TRBD2,TRBV15,NA
TGCGCCAGCAGCTTGGTGGTGAGCCACCGGGAGCTGTTTTTT,CASSLVVSHRELFF,TRBJ2-2,NA,TRBV5-1,NA
TGCGCCAGCAGCCAAGATCGGCGGGAGGGCCTTAGCTACGAGCAGTACTTC,CASSQDRREGLSYEQYF,TRBJ2-7,TRBD2,TRBV4-1,NA
TGTGCCACCGGGACTAGCGGGATCGGGACCCAGTACTTC,CATGTSGIGTQYF,TRBJ2-5,TRBD2,TRBV11-2,NA
TGTGCCAGCAGCCCAGCGGGGGGGCTAAATGAGCAGTTCTTC,CASSPAGGLNEQFF,TRBJ2-1,TRBD2,TRBV7-9,few
TGTGCCAGCACTCTTAGCGGGGGAAGGGATACGCAGTATTTT,CASTLSGGRDTQYF,TRBJ2-3,TRBD2,TRBV3-1/TRBV3-2,NA
TGTGCCAGCCCGCCGGATCCAGGGTTCGAGCAGTACTTC,CASPPDPGFEQYF,TRBJ2-7,NA,TRBV6-5,NA
TGTGCCAGCAGCCAGAGGGTTAGTGAAGGCGAGCAGTACTTC,CASSQRVSEGEQYF,TRBJ2-7,NA,TRBV3-1/TRBV3-2,few
TGTGCCTGGGGCCCGGAGGGGGGGATTTTGGGCAATCAGCCCCAGCATTTT,CAWGPEGGILGNQPQHF,TRBJ1-5,NA,TRBV30,NA
TGTGCCAGCTCACCACCGAGGGAGATGAATTCACCCCTCCACTTT,CASSPPREMNSPLHF,TRBJ1-6,NA,TRBV18,NA